The 5 T cell receptor beta chains listed next were all sequenced from one sample in a study of blood T cell repertoires in COVID-19 (TCRdb year 2020). Receptor libraries were prepared by the immunoSEQ multiplex PCR assay. The clones in this table, taken by TCRdb from immuneACCESS, are in-frame only. Not every clone is retained; where verified, under half of the shortfall comes from an unresolved V gene, and the cause of the rest is unknown. The sample table holds about 130,000 clones, of which roughly 80% were seen once. The ten largest account for 10% to 15% of the sample. Sequenced material: peripheral blood. These receptors all stem from a woman in her sixties or seventies with acute or convalescent COVID-19.

The chain employs TRBV4-2 and TRBJ2-1, with 7 bases matching TRBD2. Germline values: CDR1 LGHNA, CDR2 YNFKEQ. The CDR3 loop spans 16 amino acids. Germline trimming cut 2 bases from V and 0 bases from J; bases unmatched to any gene: 4. The chain's CDR3 is CASSQLSGVSYNEQFF. The CDR3 region has the DNA TGTGCCAGCAGCCAACTAAGCGGGGTCTCCTACAATGAGCAGTTCTTC.

This clone was seen a handful of times. This chain uses TRBV7-9 with TRBJ1-1; a possible D gene is TRBD1 (5 bases). Germline values: CDR1 SEHNR, CDR2 FQNEAQ (reference sequence). The CDR3 extends over 14 amino acids. V lost 1 base and J lost 7, with 13 bases in between. Written as DNA, the CDR3 is TGTGCCAGCAGCTTAGGGAATCTTCAGGGTGAAGCTTTCTTT. This gives the protein CASSLGNLQGEAFF.

This clone appeared once. The CDR3 reads CASSMPGTGLRGYTF. The CDR3 DNA follows: TGTGCCAGCAGCATGCCCGGGACAGGGCTCCGCGGCTACACCTTC. The rearrangement uses TRBV5-4 and TRBJ1-2; the match to TRBD1 covers 9 bases. Germline assignment: CDR1 SGHNT and CDR2 YYREEE (reference sequence). Losses at the gene ends were 4 bases for V and 8 bases for J; bases not matched to a gene: 12. The CDR3 is 15 residues long.

This rearrangement joins TRBV5-1 to TRBJ1-2; tentatively, D is TRBD1 (6 bases). This CDR3 contains 13 residues. Germline CDR1 is SGHRS and CDR2 is YFSETQ. The ends were cut back, 3 bases at V and 8 bases at J, with 14 bases in the middle. DNA of the CDR3: TGCGCCAGCAGCTCAGTGACAGGAGAGGGCTACACCTTC. The encoded protein is CASSSVTGEGYTF. Together with reference TRBV5-1 and TRBJ1-2, the CDR3 gives the full variable domain: KAGVTQTPRYLIKTRGQQVTLSCSPISGHRSVSWYQQTPGQGLQFLFEYFSETQRNKGNFPGRFSGRQFSNSRSEMNVSTLELGDSALYLCASSSVTGEGYTFGSGTRLTVV.

This chain links TRBV7-9 with TRBJ1-1; 9 positions match TRBD1. The ends lost 5 bases at V and 5 bases at J; junction bases unmatched: 9. Germline assignment: CDR1 SEHNR and CDR2 FQNEAQ (reference sequence). The CDR3 totals 15 residues. The CDR3 DNA reads as TGTGCCAGCAGCGTAGGGACAGGGCGCTGGACTGAAGCTTTCTTT. Its translation is CASSVGTGRWTEAFF.